Listed below are T cell receptor beta chains from one sample, sequenced in a study of T-cell memory formation after mild COVID-19. TCRdb recomputed calls from the 5' RACE reads with MiXCR, one row per CDR3 protein. The sample holds 210,000 or so distinct CDR3 sequences, roughly 10% seen once. The specimen sequenced was PBMCs or a T cell subset sorted from them (not recorded which). The receptors originated from a man between 18 and 29 years old who had mild COVID-19 (a few samples of this study predate the infection). Cell type and time point are not known. The CDR3 runs from the conserved cysteine through the conserved F or W. Each record gives: V gene, CDR3 length, J gene, CDR3 protein.

>TRBV20-1|12|TRBJ2-7
CSARGGAYEQYF
>TRBV7-3|16|TRBJ2-2
CASSLSPGGNTGELFF
>TRBV4-2|16|TRBJ2-5
CASSLNTRGVQETQYF
>TRBV2|13|TRBJ1-1
CASSVEVGTEAFF
>TRBV2|14|TRBJ2-3
CASSEARNTDTQYF
>TRBV6-6|16|TRBJ1-6
CASSYARSSYNSPLHF
>TRBV4-3|14|TRBJ2-5
CASSRGVVAETQYF
>TRBV7-2|17|TRBJ1-6
CASSGETGYSYNSPLHF
>TRBV9|14|TRBJ2-7
CASSVGGGTYEQYF
>TRBV7-2|14|TRBJ2-7
CASSAGHPTSEQYF
>TRBV7-3|15|TRBJ2-1
CASSSSGTSYNEQFF
>TRBV30|14|TRBJ1-2
CAWSSRDFNYGYTF
>TRBV10-3|15|TRBJ2-1
CAIRAGGTPHNEQFF
>TRBV2|13|TRBJ2-5
CASSSGSQETQYF
>TRBV7-2|14|TRBJ1-3
CASSLGGAGNTIYF
>TRBV15|20|TRBJ2-6
CATSREVWRLRVSGANVLTF
>TRBV5-1|13|TRBJ1-6
CASSTAPNSPLHF
>TRBV6-5|16|TRBJ2-2
CASNQDRALDTGELFF
>TRBV7-2|17|TRBJ2-5
CASSLGMGLAGQETQYF
>TRBV10-3|13|TRBJ1-3
CAISEQERNTIYF
>TRBV5-1|15|TRBJ2-5
CASSEAGGAVETQYF
>TRBV7-2|18|TRBJ2-3
CASSLEFPRDGDTDTQYF
>TRBV7-3|15|TRBJ2-1
CASSPTGGSYNEQFF
>TRBV30|15|TRBJ2-3
CAWSVRTSRTDTQYF
>TRBV5-6|15|TRBJ1-5
CASSLGRLGNQPQHF
>TRBV12-3/TRBV12-4|14|TRBJ2-7
CASSKDAGSYEQYF
>TRBV2|12|TRBJ2-7
CASSRDGGEQYF
>TRBV3-1|15|TRBJ2-5
CASSQVPQGAGTQYF
>TRBV6-5|15|TRBJ1-2
CASSYGRRGNYGYTF
>TRBV6-6|11|TRBJ1-1
CASSSGPEAFF
>TRBV29-1|14|TRBJ2-7
CSVERTESPYEQYF
>TRBV7-6|17|TRBJ2-1
CASSLVVGTFTYNEQFF
>TRBV25-1|13|TRBJ1-1
CASSHNRNTEAFF
>TRBV5-6|13|TRBJ1-4
CASSFWTNEKLFF
>TRBV7-2|15|TRBJ2-7
CASTFRPTRTYEQYF
>TRBV5-4|12|TRBJ2-1
CASSPRLNEQFF
>TRBV18|15|TRBJ1-1
CASSPTGLGETEAFF
>TRBV6-6|16|TRBJ2-1
CASSYSIGTSYNEQFF
>TRBV12-3/TRBV12-4|11|TRBJ1-2
CASSLRGSHTF
>TRBV28|13|TRBJ1-5
CASSYDGNQPQHF
>TRBV4-1|16|TRBJ2-5
CASSQVFTGTQETQYF
>TRBV13|13|TRBJ1-1
CASSFRVRTEAFF
>TRBV7-2|15|TRBJ2-3
CASSPRTSGADTQYF
>TRBV25-1|13|TRBJ1-2
CASSPGSSWGYTF
>TRBV5-1|14|TRBJ2-2
CASSPGQYGGELFF
>TRBV28|17|TRBJ2-3
CASSHQRRQGRTDTQYF
>TRBV7-3|15|TRBJ2-1
CASRKDWGPRGEQFF
>TRBV28|11|TRBJ1-2
CASSEGYGYTF